One and the same sample provided the 24 T cell receptor beta chains below, sequenced in a study of blood T cell repertoires in COVID-19. Profiling relied on immunoSEQ multiplex PCR, and the TCRdb table lists in-frame clones only, not all of them. Seen here are about 380,000 clones, 88% observed once, and the top ten hold 0.9% to 1.5%. Sequencing input: PBMCs or T cells enriched from blood (not recorded which). Receptor source: a woman younger than 30 who had recovered from COVID-19.

The chain couples TRBV2 to TRBJ1-2, with D unresolved. The CDR3 is 13 amino acids. In germline, CDR1 is SNHLY, CDR2 FYNNEI. Trimming removed 8 bases from V and 5 bases from J, with 15 bases in between. CDR3 region: CASGQLPRYGYTF. The CDR3 DNA reads TGTGCCAGCGGCCAGCTCCCTAGATATGGCTACACCTTC.

This clone was seen only a few times. The chain employs TRBV29-1 and TRBJ1-2; 8 bases are a match to TRBD1. The CDR3 contains 14 residues. Germline V CDR1 and CDR2: SQVTM, ANQGSEA. Trimming took 3 bases from V and 4 from J; bases not matched to a gene: 7. CDR3 nucleotide sequence: TGCAGCGTTGATTTCAGGGGGCGCGCCTATGGCTACACCTTC. This sequence encodes CSVDFRGRAYGYTF.

The chain uses TRBV7-6 and TRBJ2-1, with 7 bases fitting TRBD2. Per germline, CDR1 SGHVS and CDR2 FNYEAQ. The CDR3 has 17 amino acids. V trimming: 1 base; J trimming: 5 bases; junction bases outside the gene matches: 11. This CDR3 is CASSLGGLRLADNEQFF. The CDR3 DNA is TGTGCCAGCAGCTTAGGAGGCCTACGGCTAGCGGACAATGAGCAGTTCTTC.

The V and J genes are TRBV4-1 and TRBJ2-7; D unresolved. The length of the CDR3 is 16 residues. Trimming left V 0 bases short and J 1 base short, with 13 bases between. CDR1 and CDR2 from the germline V gene are MGHRA and YSYEKL. CDR3 in amino acids: CASSQDWASRSYEQYF. The CDR3 bases are TGCGCCAGCAGCCAAGATTGGGCAAGCCGATCCTACGAGCAGTACTTC.

This chain connects TRBV14 to TRBJ2-2; perhaps TRBD1 as D (6 bases). The ends were cut back, 6 bases at V and 4 bases at J, with 21 bases in the middle. This CDR3 region has 17 residues. The V gene's germline CDR1 is SGHDN and CDR2 FVKESK. This CDR3 is CASSRRRQDGLTGELFF. CDR3 DNA: TGTGCCAGCAGTCGAAGACGACAGGATGGCCTCACCGGGGAGCTGTTTTTT.

CDR3 bases: TGTGCCAGTAGTTGGGACAGGTGGCCCGGGGAGCTGTTTTTT. Amino acids: CASSWDRWPGELFF. The V call is TRBV19, the J call TRBJ2-2; 8 nucleotides agree with TRBD1. CDR1 is LNHDA and CDR2 is SQIVND in the germline V gene (reference sequence). J was trimmed by 6 bases and V by 5 bases; bases with no gene match: 5. This CDR3 region has 14 residues.

V is TRBV19 and J is TRBJ1-5; no reliable D call. The CDR3 loop spans 18 amino acids. Deletions cut 0 bases from V and 0 bases from J, with 15 bases between. Germline values: CDR1 LNHDA, CDR2 SQIVND (reference sequence). CDR3 sequence: CASSIDTAGLYSNQPQHF. The CDR3 region has the DNA TGTGCCAGTAGTATAGATACAGCCGGCCTTTATAGCAATCAGCCCCAGCATTTT. Combining the CDR3 with reference TRBV19 and TRBJ1-5 gives the whole variable domain DGGITQSPKYLFRKEGQNVTLSCEQNLNHDAMYWYRQDPGQGLRLIYYSQIVNDFQKGDIAEGYSVSREKKESFPLTVTSAQKNPTAFYLCASSIDTAGLYSNQPQHFGDGTRLSIL.

The chain combines TRBV9 with TRBJ2-1; 10 positions agree with TRBD2. CDR3 length: 16 residues. Losses at the gene ends were 0 bases for V and 8 bases for J; bases not matched to a gene: 8. CDR1 and CDR2 (germline): SGDLS, YYNGEE. The CDR3 spells CASSVAGAGGRDEQFF. Here the CDR3 DNA reads TGTGCCAGCAGCGTAGCCGGAGCGGGGGGGCGCGATGAGCAGTTCTTC.

V is TRBV18 and J is TRBJ1-1, with TRBD1 as a possible D gene (6 bases). V was cut by 3 bases and J by 4 bases, with 15 bases left in between. CDR3 length equals 15 residues. The germline V gene encodes CDR1 KGHSH and CDR2 LQKENI. The CDR3, as DNA: TGTGCCAGCTCACCCAGGGAGGGGGAGGCCACTGAAGCTTTCTTT. This translates into CASSPREGEATEAFF. Complete variable domain (other parts from reference TRBV18 and TRBJ1-1): NAGVMQNPRHLVRRRGQEARLRCSPMKGHSHVYWYRQLPEEGLKFMVYLQKENIIDESGMPKERFSAEFPKEGPSILRIQQVVRGDSAAYFCASSPREGEATEAFFGQGTRLTVV.

V and J are TRBV10-3 and TRBJ2-2; TRBD2 agrees at 13 bases. In germline, CDR1 is ENHRY, CDR2 SYGVKD. V lost 8 bases, J lost 3 bases, and 9 bases stayed unmatched. This CDR3 spans 17 amino acids. CDR3 region: CAIPQLAGGPDTGELFF. The CDR3 DNA sequence: TGTGCCATCCCTCAACTAGCGGGGGGGCCGGACACCGGGGAGCTGTTTTTT.

The rearrangement links TRBV5-6 to TRBJ1-2; D is uncertain. The CDR3 sequence is 14 residues long. Per germline, CDR1 SGHDT and CDR2 YYEEEE. The V and J ends lost 4 bases and 2 bases respectively, with 12 bases between them. This CDR3 is CASSPPAFNYGYTF. In nucleotides, the CDR3 is TGTGCCAGCAGCCCCCCCGCGTTCAACTATGGCTACACCTTC. Looking up the rest from reference TRBV5-6 and TRBJ1-2 gives the full variable domain: DAGVTQSPTHLIKTRGQQVTLRCSPKSGHDTVSWYQQALGQGPQFIFQYYEEEERQRGNFPDRFSGHQFPNYSSELNVNALLLGDSALYLCASSPPAFNYGYTFGSGTRLTVV.

V usage is TRBV11-2 and J usage is TRBJ1-2; TRBD1 is a possible D gene (5 bases). CDR1 and CDR2 from the germline V gene are SGHAT and FQNNGV. This CDR3 spans 13 amino acids. The V and J ends lost 3 bases and 8 bases respectively, with 13 bases between them. CDR3 sequence (DNA): TGTGCCAGCAGCTTGCCGCGGTCAGGGGGCTACACCTTC. This sequence encodes CASSLPRSGGYTF.

For this clone: At one boundary the junction diverges from the germline segment, which might be a read error. The chain employs TRBV7-2 and TRBJ2-7; TRBD2 might be the D (5 bases). Germline CDR1 is SGHTA and CDR2 is FQGNSA. The CDR3 extends over 11 amino acids. The CDR3 is CASSRGSSPLF. The DNA of the CDR3 is TGTGCCAGCAGCCGGGGTTCGAGCCCGCTGTTC. Combining the CDR3 with reference TRBV7-2 and TRBJ2-7 gives the whole variable domain GAGVSQSPSNKVTEKGKDVELRCDPISGHTALYWYRQSLGQGLEFLIYFQGNSAPDKSGLPSDRFSAERTGGSVSTLTIQRTQQEDSAVYLCASSRGSSPLFGPGTRLTVT.

The V gene is TRBV3-1 (or the pseudogene TRBV3-2), the J gene TRBJ1-3; D not certain. The CDR3 is 13 residues long. Germline lookup yields CDR1 LGHDT and CDR2 YNNKEL (reference sequence). V gave up 1 base and J gave up 4 bases, with 5 bases separating them. CDR3 region: CASSQVLGNTIYF. In DNA, the CDR3 is TGTGCCAGCAGCCAAGTACTCGGAAACACCATATATTTT.

Remarks on this clone: Other nucleotide sequences in the sample specify the same CDR3. The chain recombines TRBV18 with TRBJ2-5; tentatively, D is TRBD1 (5 bases). This CDR3 is 12 amino acids long. Deletions cut 1 base from V and 5 bases from J, with 5 bases between. Germline V lookup: CDR1 KGHSH, CDR2 LQKENI. The CDR3 sequence is CASSPQGETQYF. Written as DNA, the CDR3 is TGTGCCAGCTCACCACAGGGGGAGACCCAGTACTTC.

The chain links TRBV27 to TRBJ1-5; 10 bases match TRBD1. Germline trimming cut 8 bases from V and 0 bases from J; bases unmatched to any gene: 7. The germline gives CDR1 MNHEY, CDR2 SMNVEV (reference sequence). This CDR3 has 16 residues. The CDR3 protein is CASRDRGFYSNQPQHF. CDR3 sequence (DNA): TGTGCCAGCCGGGACAGGGGATTTTATAGCAATCAGCCCCAGCATTTT.

The chain joins TRBV18 to TRBJ1-1; D unclear. The germline gives CDR1 KGHSH, CDR2 LQKENI. The CDR3 covers 16 residues. The V gene lost 3 bases and the J gene lost 0 bases, with 14 bases spanning the gap. The CDR3 region is CASSPGSAVMNTEAFF. CDR3 nucleotide sequence: TGTGCCAGCTCACCCGGGAGCGCGGTCATGAACACTGAAGCTTTCTTT.

This chain uses TRBV7-3 with TRBJ2-5, with unresolved D. CDR1 and CDR2 (germline): SGHTA, FQGTGA. Between the trimmed V and J ends, which lost 5 bases and 4 bases, there was a span of 14 bases. This CDR3 spans 14 amino acids. The CDR3 sequence: CASSPSNSLETQYF. In nucleotides, the CDR3 is TGTGCCAGCAGCCCATCCAACTCCTTAGAGACCCAGTACTTC.

This clone was seen more than once but under ten times. This chain joins TRBV7-2 and TRBJ2-2; D is ambiguous. Per germline, CDR1 SGHTA and CDR2 FQGNSA. Trimming removed 2 bases at V and 2 bases at J, with 6 bases between. There are 14 residues in the CDR3. DNA for the CDR3: TGTGCCAGCAGCTTAACTCTTAACACCGGGGAGCTGTTTTTT. Amino acid sequence: CASSLTLNTGELFF.

The chain recombines TRBV6-1 with TRBJ1-5, with D perhaps TRBD1 (6 bases). Germline V gene lookup returns CDR1 MNHNS and CDR2 SASEGT. The CDR3 spans 15 residues. Between the trimmed V and J ends, which lost 1 base and 7 bases, there was a span of 14 bases. The CDR3 here is CASSEDHRDTQPQHF. The CDR3, as DNA: TGTGCCAGCAGTGAAGATCACAGGGATACGCAGCCCCAGCATTTT.

The J gene is TRBJ2-3, the V gene TRBV7-2; D is unclear. Per germline, CDR1 SGHTA and CDR2 FQGNSA. Between the trimmed V and J ends, which lost 1 base and 2 bases, there was a span of 4 bases. CDR3 length equals 13 residues. DNA for the CDR3: TGTGCCAGCAGCTTAGTTAACACAGATACGCAGTATTTT. As protein: CASSLVNTDTQYF.

This clone came up a few times. CDR3 sequence (DNA): TGTGCCAGCAGGCCGGGACAGGGATTTTTTTATAGCAATCAGCCCCAGCATTTT. It specifies CASRPGQGFFYSNQPQHF. The J gene is TRBJ1-5, the V gene TRBV28, with 9 bases lining up with TRBD1. Germline lookup yields CDR1 MDHEN and CDR2 SYDVKM. V was pared by 6 bases and J by 0 bases, with 12 bases of the junction left unmatched. This CDR3 has 18 residues.

The chain carries TRBV7-3 and TRBJ2-3; a weak D match, TRBD2 (6 bases). Germline CDR1 is SGHTA and CDR2 is FQGTGA. The CDR3 consists of 18 residues. Trimming took 1 base from V and 0 from J, leaving 17 bases between them. The CDR3 loop is CASSLSPGRGVSTDTQYF. CDR3 nucleotides: TGTGCCAGCAGCTTAAGCCCCGGCCGCGGGGTAAGCACAGATACGCAGTATTTT. The entire variable domain, with the rest obtained from reference TRBV7-3 and TRBJ2-3, is as follows: GAGVSQTPSNKVTEKGKYVELRCDPISGHTALYWYRQSLGQGPEFLIYFQGTGAADDSGLPNDRFFAVRPEGSVSTLKIQRTERGDSAVYLCASSLSPGRGVSTDTQYFGPGTRLTVL.

The V and J genes are TRBV19 and TRBJ1-1, with 11 positions matching TRBD1. There are 15 residues in the CDR3. Trimming cost V 3 bases and J 6 bases; bases outside gene matches: 6. The germline V gene has CDR1 LNHDA and CDR2 SQIVND (reference sequence). CDR3 protein: CASSMWTGGAAEAFF. The CDR3 DNA reads TGTGCCAGTAGTATGTGGACAGGGGGCGCCGCTGAAGCTTTCTTT.